This TCR beta chain was recorded in a study of a mutant IDH1 vaccine in newly diagnosed glioma. Study as a whole: The study started vaccination 4-6 weeks after radiotherapy alone, or with temozolomide cycles. An approximately 60% male, 37.5% female split and a mean age of about 44 years characterized treated patients. Those enrolled had earlier been treated with radiotherapy, temozolomide, or both, mostly both. General study results and limits: A vaccine-induced immune response developed in roughly 93% of the patients.

The sample's time point: week 5, during vaccination. The vaccine gave 300 ug of a 20-mer mutant IDH1 peptide subcutaneously per dose. The CDR3 length is 14 residues. V was pared by 1 base and J by 7 bases, with 2 bases of the junction left unmatched. Germline-derived CDR1 and CDR2 are LNHNV and YYDKDF (reference sequence). For this clone: Its antigen is still unknown.

Measured with immunoSEQ multiplex PCR; TCRdb has only the in-frame clones, and not every one. The sample records around 25,000 clones, under 85% being singletons. This material consisted of PBMCs, taken from a glioma patient whose treatment included an IDH1 peptide vaccine. The chain is built from TRBV15 and TRBJ1-4; 8 nucleotides agree with TRBD1. The receptor comes from a man in his forties with glioma. Some clones in this sample may be carry-over from other donors' samples. CDR3 amino acids: CATSRGQGPEKLFF. The CDR3, as DNA: TGTGCCACCAGCAGAGGACAGGGGCCTGAAAAACTGTTTTTT.